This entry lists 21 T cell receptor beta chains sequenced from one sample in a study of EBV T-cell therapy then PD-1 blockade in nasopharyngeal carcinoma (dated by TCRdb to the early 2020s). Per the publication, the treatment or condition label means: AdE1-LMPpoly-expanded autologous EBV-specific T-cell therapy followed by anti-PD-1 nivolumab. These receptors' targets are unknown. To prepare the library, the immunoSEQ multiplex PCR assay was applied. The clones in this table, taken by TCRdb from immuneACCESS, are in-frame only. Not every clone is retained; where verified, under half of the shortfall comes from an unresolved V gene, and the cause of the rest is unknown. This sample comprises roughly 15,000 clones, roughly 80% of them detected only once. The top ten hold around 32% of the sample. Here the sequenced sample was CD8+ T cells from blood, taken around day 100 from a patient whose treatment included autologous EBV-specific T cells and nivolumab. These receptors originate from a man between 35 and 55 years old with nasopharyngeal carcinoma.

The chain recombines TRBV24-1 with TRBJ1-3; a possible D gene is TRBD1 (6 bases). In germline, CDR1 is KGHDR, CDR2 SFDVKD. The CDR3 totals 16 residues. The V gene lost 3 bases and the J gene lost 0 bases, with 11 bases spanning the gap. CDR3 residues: CATSDEQDSSGNTIYF. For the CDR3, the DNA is TGTGCCACCAGTGATGAACAGGACAGCTCTGGAAACACCATATATTTT.

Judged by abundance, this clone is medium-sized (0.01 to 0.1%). In DNA form, the CDR3 reads TGTGCCAGTAGTTCCCCGGGTGAAGCTTTCTTT. Its translation is CASSSPGEAFF. V gene TRBV19 combines with J gene TRBJ1-1; D is unresolved. The CDR3 covers 11 residues. Per the germline V gene, CDR1 is LNHDA and CDR2 is SQIVND (reference sequence). V lost 5 bases and J lost 7, with 8 bases in between.

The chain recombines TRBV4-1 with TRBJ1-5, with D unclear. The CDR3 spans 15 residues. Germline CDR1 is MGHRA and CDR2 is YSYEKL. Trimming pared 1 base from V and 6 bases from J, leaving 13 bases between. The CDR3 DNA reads TGCGCCAGCAGCCAAGCCCCACAACGGGGTCAGCCCCAGCATTTT. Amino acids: CASSQAPQRGQPQHF.

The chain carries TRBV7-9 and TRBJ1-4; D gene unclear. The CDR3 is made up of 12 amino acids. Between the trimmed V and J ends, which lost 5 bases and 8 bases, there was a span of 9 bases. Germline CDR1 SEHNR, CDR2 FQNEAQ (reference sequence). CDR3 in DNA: TGTGCCAGCAGCCTCGAATGGGAAAAACTGTTTTTT. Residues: CASSLEWEKLFF.

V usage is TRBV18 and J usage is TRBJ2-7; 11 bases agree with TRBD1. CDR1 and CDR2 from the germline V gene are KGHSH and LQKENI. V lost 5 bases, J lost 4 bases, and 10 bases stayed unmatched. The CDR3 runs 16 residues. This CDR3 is CASSGFSGTGGYEQYF. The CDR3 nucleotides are TGTGCCAGCTCAGGGTTCTCCGGGACAGGGGGGTACGAGCAGTACTTC.

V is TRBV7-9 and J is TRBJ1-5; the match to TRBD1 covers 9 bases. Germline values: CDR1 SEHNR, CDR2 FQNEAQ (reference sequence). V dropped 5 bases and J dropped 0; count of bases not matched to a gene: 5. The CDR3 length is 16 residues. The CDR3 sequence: CASSKTGGYSNQPQHF. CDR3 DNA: TGTGCCAGCAGCAAGACAGGGGGGTATAGCAATCAGCCCCAGCATTTT.

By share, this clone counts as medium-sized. In nucleotides, the CDR3 is TGCGCCAGCAGCGCCGGACCCCTCTCCTACGAGCAGTACTTC. It encodes CASSAGPLSYEQYF. This sequence joins TRBV4-1 and TRBJ2-7; D is unclear. The CDR3 contains 14 residues. The V end lost 5 bases, the J end lost 0 bases, and 11 bases lay between the germline ends. CDR1 MGHRA and CDR2 YSYEKL come from the germline V gene.

DNA of the CDR3: TGTGCCACCAGCCCGGGGGGGGCAGGAGGCTACACCTTC. Residues: CATSPGGAGGYTF. The chain employs TRBV15 and TRBJ1-2, with TRBD1 as a possible D gene (6 bases). V was clipped by 5 bases and J by 8 bases, with 15 bases between them. Germline V gene data show CDR1 as LNHNV and CDR2 as YYDKDF (reference sequence). The CDR3 is 13 residues long.

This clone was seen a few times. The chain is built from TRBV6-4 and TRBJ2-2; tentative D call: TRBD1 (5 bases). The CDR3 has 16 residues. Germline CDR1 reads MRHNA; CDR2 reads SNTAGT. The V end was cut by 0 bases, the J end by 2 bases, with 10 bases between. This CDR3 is CASSDSWQGNTGELFF. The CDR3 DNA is TGTGCCAGCAGTGACTCGTGGCAGGGAAACACCGGGGAGCTGTTTTTT.

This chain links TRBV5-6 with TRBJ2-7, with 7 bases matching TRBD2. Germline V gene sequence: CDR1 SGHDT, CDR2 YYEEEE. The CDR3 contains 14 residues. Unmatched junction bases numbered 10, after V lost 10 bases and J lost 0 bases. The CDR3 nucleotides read TGTGCCCCCCGCGTGGGGGGGGACTCCTACGAGCAGTACTTC. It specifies CAPRVGGDSYEQYF.

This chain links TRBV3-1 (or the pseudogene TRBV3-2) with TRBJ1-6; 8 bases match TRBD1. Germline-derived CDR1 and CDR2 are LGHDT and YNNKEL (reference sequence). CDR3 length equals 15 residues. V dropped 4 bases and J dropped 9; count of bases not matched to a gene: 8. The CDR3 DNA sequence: TGTGCCAGCAGCCTCTTGGACAGGGTCGGTTCACCCCTCCACTTT. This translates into CASSLLDRVGSPLHF.

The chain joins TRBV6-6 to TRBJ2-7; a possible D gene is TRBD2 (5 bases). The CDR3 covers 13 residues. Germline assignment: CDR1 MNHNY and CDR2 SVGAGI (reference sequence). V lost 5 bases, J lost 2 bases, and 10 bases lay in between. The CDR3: CASSSGPPYEQYF. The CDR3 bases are TGTGCCAGCAGTAGCGGTCCCCCCTACGAGCAGTACTTC.

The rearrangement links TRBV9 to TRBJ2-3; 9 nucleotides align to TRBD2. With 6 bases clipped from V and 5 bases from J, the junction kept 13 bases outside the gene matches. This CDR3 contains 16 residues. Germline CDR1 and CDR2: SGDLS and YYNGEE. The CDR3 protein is CASTSVALAGRDTQYF. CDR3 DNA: TGTGCCAGCACCAGCGTTGCTCTAGCGGGGAGAGATACGCAGTATTTT.

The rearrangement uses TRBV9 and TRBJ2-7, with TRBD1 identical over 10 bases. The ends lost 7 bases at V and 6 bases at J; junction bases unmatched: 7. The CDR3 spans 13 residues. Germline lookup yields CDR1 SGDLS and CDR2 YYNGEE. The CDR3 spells CASGKGQGFEQYF. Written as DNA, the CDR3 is TGTGCCAGCGGGAAGGGACAGGGGTTCGAGCAGTACTTC.

This CDR3 reads CASSLSLSGANVLTF. For the CDR3, the DNA is TGTGCCAGCAGCTTGTCCCTTTCTGGGGCCAACGTCCTGACTTTC. The chain carries TRBV5-6 and TRBJ2-6; D gene ambiguous. Deletions cut 1 base from V and 1 base from J, with 6 bases between. Germline CDR1 SGHDT, CDR2 YYEEEE. The CDR3 is made up of 15 amino acids.

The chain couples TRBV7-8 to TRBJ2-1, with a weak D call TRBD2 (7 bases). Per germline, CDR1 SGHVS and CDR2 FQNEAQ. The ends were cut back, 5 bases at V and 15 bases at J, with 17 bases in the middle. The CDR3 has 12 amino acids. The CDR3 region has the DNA TGTGCCAGCAGCCTCGGCGGGGGCAATCGGTTCTTC. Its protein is CASSLGGGNRFF.

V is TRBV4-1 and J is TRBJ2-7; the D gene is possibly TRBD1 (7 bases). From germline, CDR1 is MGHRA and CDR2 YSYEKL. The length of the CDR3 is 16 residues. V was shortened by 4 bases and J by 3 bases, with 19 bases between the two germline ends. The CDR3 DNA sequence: TGCGCCAGCAGCCCCCTCTTCCGCAGGGGGGTCTACGAGCAGTACTTC. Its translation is CASSPLFRRGVYEQYF.

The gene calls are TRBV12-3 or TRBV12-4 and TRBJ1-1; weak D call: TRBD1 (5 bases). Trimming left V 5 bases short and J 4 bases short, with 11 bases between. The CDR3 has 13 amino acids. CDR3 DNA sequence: TGTGCCAGCAGTATCATAAGGGGCACTGAAGCTTTCTTT. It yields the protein CASSIIRGTEAFF.

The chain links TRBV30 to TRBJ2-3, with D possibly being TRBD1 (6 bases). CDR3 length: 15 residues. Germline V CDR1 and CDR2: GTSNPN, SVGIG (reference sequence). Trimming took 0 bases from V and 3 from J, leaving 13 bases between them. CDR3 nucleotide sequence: TGTGCCTGGAGTGTAGGTGGGGGCCCAACAGATACGCAGTATTTT. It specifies CAWSVGGGPTDTQYF. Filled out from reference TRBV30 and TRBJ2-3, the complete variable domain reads SQTIHQWPATLVQPVGSPLSLECTVEGTSNPNLYWYRQAAGRGLQLLFYSVGIGQISSEVPQNLSASRPQDRQFILSSKKLLLSDSGFYLCAWSVGGGPTDTQYFGPGTRLTVL.

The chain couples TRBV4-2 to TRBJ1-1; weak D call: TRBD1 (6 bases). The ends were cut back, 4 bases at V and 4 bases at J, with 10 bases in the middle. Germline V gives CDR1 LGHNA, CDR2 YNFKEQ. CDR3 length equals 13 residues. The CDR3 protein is CASSLGGGTEAFF. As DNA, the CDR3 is TGTGCCAGCAGCCTAGGGGGGGGCACTGAAGCTTTCTTT.

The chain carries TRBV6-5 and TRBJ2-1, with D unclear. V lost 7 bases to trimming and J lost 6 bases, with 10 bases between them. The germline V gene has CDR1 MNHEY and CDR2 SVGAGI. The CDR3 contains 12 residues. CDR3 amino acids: CASTPGRNEQFF. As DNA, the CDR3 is TGTGCCAGCACCCCGGGTCGCAATGAGCAGTTCTTC.